This is a list of T cell receptor beta chains from one sample in a study of blood T cell repertoires in COVID-19. Method: immunoSEQ multiplex PCR; TCRdb's copy keeps in-frame clones and lacks some. The table lists some 190,000 clones, roughly 84% of them singletons, with about 11% in the top ten. The sequenced sample consisted of peripheral blood. The receptors were sampled from a woman aged 80 or older with active or convalescent COVID-19. CDR3s include the opening cysteine and the closing phenylalanine or tryptophan. The order of the fields is D gene, CDR3 length, clone size, J gene, V gene, CDR3 protein, CDR3 DNA. The D gene is left open where the match is weak. Only some rows state a clone size, as once, few, many or a class for expanded clones.

- 14 - TRBJ2-3 TRBV18 CASSNAGSTDTQYF TGTGCCAGCTCGAATGCGGGATCCACAGATACGCAGTATTTT
TRBD1 18 few TRBJ1-2 TRBV27 CASSLSMAGGGEKGGYTF TGTGCCAGCAGTTTATCGATGGCAGGGGGCGGCGAAAAAGGGGGCTACACCTTC
- 14 - TRBJ1-2 TRBV10-3 CAISDRVGVYGYTF TGTGCCATCAGTGATCGGGTAGGCGTCTATGGCTACACCTTC
- 13 once TRBJ1-3 TRBV19 CASRVASGNTIYF TGTGCCAGTCGGGTGGCGTCTGGAAACACCATATATTTT
- 15 - TRBJ1-1 TRBV7-3 CASSYGPPLNTEAFF TGTGCCAGCAGCTACGGTCCGCCTTTGAACACTGAAGCTTTCTTT
TRBD1 14 few TRBJ2-2 TRBV2 CASSPGQVGFRLFF TGTGCCAGCAGCCCGGGACAGGTGGGGTTTCGGCTGTTTTTT
TRBD2 16 - TRBJ2-7 TRBV27 CASSFGLAGGVYEQYF TGTGCCAGCAGTTTCGGACTAGCGGGAGGTGTGTACGAGCAGTACTTC
TRBD1 15 - TRBJ1-1 TRBV5-1 CASSRRQGPNTEAFF TGCGCCAGCAGCCGCCGACAGGGGCCGAACACTGAAGCTTTCTTT
TRBD2 18 - TRBJ2-1 TRBV19 CASSIALNLAGGYNEQFF TGTGCCAGTAGTATAGCCCTTAACCTAGCGGGAGGGTACAATGAGCAGTTCTTC
- 14 - TRBJ1-5 TRBV19 CASSMSRGNQPQHF TGTGCCAGTAGTATGTCCAGGGGCAATCAGCCCCAGCATTTT
TRBD2 16 few TRBJ2-2 TRBV3-1/TRBV3-2 CASSLTAGVNTGELFF TGTGCCAGCAGCCTTACAGCGGGGGTGAACACCGGGGAGCTGTTTTTT
- 15 - TRBJ2-7 TRBV19 CASSISGTPIYEQYF TGTGCCAGTAGTATAAGCGGAACTCCCATCTACGAGCAGTACTTC
- 15 - TRBJ1-2 TRBV7-7 CASSPILSNPGGYTF TGTGCCAGCAGCCCGATTCTAAGCAATCCGGGAGGCTACACCTTC
TRBD2 16 - TRBJ2-7 TRBV27 CASRPIGTSGTYEQYF TGTGCCAGCAGACCGATCGGGACTAGCGGCACCTACGAGCAGTACTTC
TRBD1 16 - TRBJ1-2 TRBV5-1 CASSLDGTGGHYGYTF TGCGCCAGCAGCTTGGACGGGACAGGGGGCCACTATGGCTACACCTTC
- 14 few TRBJ2-7 TRBV7-3 CASSPRSDSYEQYF TGTGCCAGCAGCCCCCGCTCAGATTCCTACGAGCAGTACTTC
- 14 - TRBJ2-3 TRBV25-1 CASSTERYADTQYF TGTGCCAGCTCCACAGAGCGGTACGCAGATACGCAGTATTTT
- 13 - TRBJ2-5 TRBV18 CASTASAEETQYF TGTGCCAGCACAGCATCTGCCGAGGAGACCCAGTACTTC
TRBD1 17 - TRBJ1-4 TRBV11-2 CASSASRMGQGGEKLFF TGTGCCAGCAGCGCCTCCCGTATGGGACAGGGAGGGGAAAAACTGTTTTTT
- 14 - TRBJ1-5 TRBV7-9 CASSLTGSNQPQHF TGTGCCAGCAGCTTGACAGGCAGCAATCAGCCCCAGCATTTT
TRBD2 15 once TRBJ2-1 TRBV19 CASRTAGISYNEQFF TGTGCCAGTAGAACAGCGGGGATCTCCTACAATGAGCAGTTCTTC
TRBD1 16 few TRBJ1-5 TRBV5-1 CASSLVPGGINQPQHF TGCGCCAGCAGCTTGGTTCCAGGGGGAATCAATCAGCCCCAGCATTTT
- 11 - TRBJ1-3 TRBV2 CARIAGDTIYF TGTGCCAGGATCGCGGGTGACACCATATATTTT
TRBD1 17 few TRBJ1-4 TRBV5-1 CASSPSPTDRGGEKLFF TGCGCCAGCAGCCCATCCCCTACCGACAGGGGAGGTGAAAAACTGTTTTTT
TRBD1 16 once TRBJ2-3 TRBV7-9 CASSQRRDRGTDTQYF TGTGCCAGCAGCCAGCGCCGGGACAGGGGTACAGATACGCAGTATTTT
- 11 - TRBJ1-1 TRBV19 CASSQGSEAFF TGTGCCAGTAGCCAGGGGTCTGAAGCTTTCTTT
TRBD1 14 once TRBJ2-2 TRBV27 CASSFRQGSGELFF TGTGCCAGCAGTTTTAGACAGGGATCCGGGGAGCTGTTTTTT
- 14 - TRBJ2-7 TRBV11-3 CASSYYEQSYEQYF TGTGCCAGCAGCTATTATGAACAGAGCTACGAGCAGTACTTC
- 17 - TRBJ1-5 TRBV15 CATSRDWPGEGVGPQHF TGTGCCACCAGCAGAGATTGGCCAGGGGAAGGGGTTGGGCCCCAGCATTTT
- 14 - TRBJ1-5 TRBV2 CASTLGRDNQPQHF TGTGCCAGCACCCTTGGCAGGGACAATCAGCCCCAGCATTTT
- 15 few TRBJ1-2 TRBV30 CAWSVSGLANYGYTF TGTGCCTGGAGTGTAAGCGGGCTCGCTAACTATGGCTACACCTTC
TRBD1 15 - TRBJ1-3 TRBV6-5 CASSYLGTGGNTIYF TGTGCCAGCAGTTACTTAGGGACAGGGGGAAACACCATATATTTT
- 15 - TRBJ2-1 TRBV7-9 CASSLRASEDNEQFF TGTGCCAGCAGCTTAAGGGCTAGCGAGGACAATGAGCAGTTCTTC
- 17 - TRBJ1-1 TRBV28 CASGVLGWEKRNTEAFF TGTGCCAGCGGAGTGCTCGGGTGGGAGAAACGGAACACTGAAGCTTTCTTT
- 13 - TRBJ1-2 TRBV5-4 CASSFGELYGYTF TGTGCCAGCAGCTTCGGAGAACTCTACGGCTACACCTTC
TRBD2 19 once TRBJ2-1 TRBV5-1 CASSPEGTSGRAIYNEQFF TGCGCCAGCAGCCCCGAGGGGACTAGCGGGAGGGCGATTTACAATGAGCAGTTCTTC
- 15 - TRBJ2-1 TRBV19 CASSIQASSYNEQFF TGTGCCAGTAGTATCCAGGCGTCCTCCTACAATGAGCAGTTCTTC
- 17 few TRBJ1-3 TRBV28 CASSLKVQGGTGNTIYF TGTGCCAGCAGTTTAAAGGTCCAGGGTGGGACTGGAAACACCATATATTTT
TRBD1 15 - TRBJ2-5 TRBV28 CASSSPGTGIETQYF TGTGCCAGCAGTTCACCGGGGACAGGGATTGAGACCCAGTACTTC
- 15 - TRBJ1-2 TRBV30 CAWRVMGQGNYGYTF TGTGCCTGGAGAGTCATGGGGCAGGGTAACTATGGCTACACCTTC
TRBD1 15 - TRBJ1-6 TRBV28 CASYYTGVDGSPLHF TGTGCCAGCTATTATACAGGGGTAGACGGTTCACCCCTCCACTTT
- 11 - TRBJ2-7 TRBV2 CASSYSYEQYF TGTGCCAGCAGTTACAGCTACGAGCAGTACTTC
- 14 - TRBJ2-5 TRBV5-1 CASSLDPGEETQYF TGCGCCAGCAGCTTGGACCCGGGGGAAGAGACCCAGTACTTC
TRBD2 14 - TRBJ2-1 TRBV3-1/TRBV3-2 CASSQAALAGVQFF TGTGCCAGCAGCCAAGCAGCTTTAGCGGGAGTTCAGTTCTTC
- 14 - TRBJ1-3 TRBV10-3 CAIRTPSSGNTIYF TGTGCCATAAGGACACCAAGCTCTGGAAACACCATATATTTT
TRBD1 14 - TRBJ2-1 TRBV5-1 CASSLSLRGNEQFF TGCGCCAGCAGCTTGTCCCTCAGGGGGAATGAGCAGTTCTTC